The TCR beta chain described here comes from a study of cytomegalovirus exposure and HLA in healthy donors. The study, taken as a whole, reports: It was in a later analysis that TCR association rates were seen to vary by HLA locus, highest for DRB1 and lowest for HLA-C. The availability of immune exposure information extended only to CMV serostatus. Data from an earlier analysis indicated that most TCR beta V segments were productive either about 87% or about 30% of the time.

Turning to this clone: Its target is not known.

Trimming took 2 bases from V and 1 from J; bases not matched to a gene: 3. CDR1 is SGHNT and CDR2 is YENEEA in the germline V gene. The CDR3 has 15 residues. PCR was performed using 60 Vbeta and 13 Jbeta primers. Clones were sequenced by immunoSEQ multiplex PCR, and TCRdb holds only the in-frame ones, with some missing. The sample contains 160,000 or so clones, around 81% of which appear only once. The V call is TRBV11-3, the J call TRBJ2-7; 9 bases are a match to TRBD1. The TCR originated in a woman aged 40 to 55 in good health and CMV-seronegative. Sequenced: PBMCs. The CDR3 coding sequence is TGTGCCAGCAGCTTAAGGACAGGGGCTTCCTACGAGCAGTACTTC. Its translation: CASSLRTGASYEQYF. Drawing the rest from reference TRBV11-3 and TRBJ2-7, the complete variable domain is EAGVVQSPRYKIIEKKQPVAFWCNPISGHNTLYWYLQNLGQGPELLIRYENEEAVDDSQLPKDRFSAERLKGVDSTLKIQPAELGDSAVYLCASSLRTGASYEQYFGPGTRLTVT.